This T cell receptor (beta chain) was retrieved from a study of cytomegalovirus exposure and HLA in healthy donors. Note on this clone: Its antigen is undetermined.

The CDR3 sequence is 12 residues long. The germline CDR1 and CDR2 sequences are LGHNT and FRNRAP. The ends were cut back, 3 bases at V and 12 bases at J, with 13 bases in the middle. General study results and limits: CMV antigen specificity was confirmed in vitro for a few CMV-associated chains.

PCR was performed using 60 Vbeta and 13 Jbeta primers. The protocol was immunoSEQ multiplex PCR, while the TCRdb copy is restricted to in-frame clones and leaves out a portion. The sample contains 200,000 to 250,000 clones, about 80% of which appear only once. This chain joins TRBV12-5 and TRBJ2-3, with a weak D call TRBD1 (6 bases). Sequenced input: PBMCs. The clonotype comes from a woman aged 55-70 years in good health and CMV-seropositive. The CDR3 region has the DNA TGTGCTAGTGGTTTCCGGGACACCCATCAGTATTTT. It codes for CASGFRDTHQYF.